This T cell receptor (beta chain) comes out of a study of blood T cell repertoires in COVID-19. Study-wide background: Donors in the United States, Italy and Spain gave samples during acute or convalescent COVID-19. PBMCs, B-cell-depleted T cells, or T cells provided the cDNA or gDNA that made up the material.

The germline CDR1 and CDR2 sequences are SGHTA and FQGNSA. CDR3 length equals 15 residues. Losses at the gene ends were 6 bases for V and 5 bases for J; bases not matched to a gene: 6. This clone appeared once. In the original workflow: Estimation of nucleated cell counts relied on the amplification of reference gene primers. Here immunoSEQ multiplex PCR was the method, and the copy in TCRdb shows in-frame clones only, minus some. For V, J and clone size, that table is used; D and trimming come from the DNA. Of over 100,000 clones listed, 81% are singletons. The chain has TRBV7-2 and TRBJ2-1; TRBD2 matches 11 bases. The source is a human donor in a cohort sampled during active COVID-19. The sample was peripheral blood. CDR3 protein: CASRAGTSGDNEQFF. In nucleotides, the CDR3 is TGTGCCAGCAGGGCCGGGACTAGCGGAGACAATGAGCAGTTCTTC.